This T cell receptor (beta chain) was recorded in a study of PD-1 blockade in classical Hodgkin lymphoma. Study-level results: The causes of the repertoire differences, possibly disease activity or prior therapy, remain undefined. Patients who initiated nivolumab within 1 year of ASCT were excluded.

Time point specified: cycle 4 day 1 (C4D1), after six to seven weeks of nivolumab. There was relapse after autologous stem cell transplantation in every patient, and there was variation in brentuximab vedotin exposure. Relapsed/refractory classical Hodgkin lymphoma patients had complete, partial or progressive responses. V gave up 7 bases and J gave up 1 base; unmatched junction bases: 13. The length of the CDR3 is 18 residues. Germline-derived CDR1 and CDR2 are MNHEY and SMNVEV (reference sequence). With regard to this clone: As yet, its antigen is unknown.

Profiled with immunoSEQ multiplex PCR; TCRdb holds only in-frame clones, not every one. This table holds tens of thousands of clones, over 75% found once. The TCR originated in a human donor with classical Hodgkin lymphoma. This chain joins TRBV27 and TRBJ2-3, with 11 bases that match TRBD2. The source material was peripheral blood mononuclear cells (PBMCs), sampled before the fourth cycle of nivolumab. In nucleotides, the CDR3 is TGTGCCAGCATTGGGGGTAGCGGGGGGGCCCGTCGCACAGATACGCAGTATTTT. This translates into CASIGGSGGARRTDTQYF.